The subject of this entry is one TCR beta chain. Its specificity is unknown. The V end was cut by 1 base, the J end by 5 bases, with 7 bases between. Germline CDR1 SGHRS, CDR2 YFSETQ. The CDR3 has 14 residues. The sample comes from a study of beta chain features in type 1 diabetes. Investigators reverse transcribed all isolated RNA, so they sequenced expressed TCRB transcripts. Method: immunoSEQ multiplex PCR; TCRdb's copy keeps in-frame clones and lacks some. The sample lists roughly 610,000 clones, about 16% occurring once. Regarding the study as a whole: It was among patients, rather than healthy donors, that naive, central memory and Treg TCRB repertoires appeared more similar. Researchers cautioned that cDNA sequencing could over-represent cells with high TCR expression.

The sequenced sample was naive CD4+ T cells from blood. The receptor comes from a man aged 18 to 29 in good health. This chain connects TRBV5-1 to TRBJ1-6; D ambiguous. Here the CDR3 reads CASSLRLDNSPLHF. The CDR3 DNA reads TGCGCCAGCAGCTTGCGTCTTGATAATTCACCCCTCCACTTT.